This TCR beta chain emerged from a study of OX40 agonist ivuxolimab in advanced cancers. Any history of autoimmune disease or systemic immunosuppression disqualified patients. Method: immunoSEQ multiplex PCR; TCRdb's copy keeps in-frame clones and lacks some. The repertoire holds approximately 100,000 clones, roughly 91% seen once, with 1.5% to 2% in the top ten. Study-wide points: In general, CD8+ T cells held more expanded clones than CD4+ did, on average. In the 0.1 to 3.0 mg/kg range, CD4+ and CD8+ blood T cells had expanded clonally by week 6. Partial responders receiving 0.1-3.0 mg/kg showed among the lowest clonal expansion.

The sample holds one count of this clone. What it recognizes is unknown. Trimming took 4 bases from V and 4 from J; bases not matched to a gene: 4. The CDR3 totals 15 residues. CDR1 and CDR2 (germline): MNHEY, SVGAGI. The starting material was CD4+ or CD8+ T cells sorted from blood, obtained in a trial of the OX40 agonist ivuxolimab. The sequence derives from an adult with an advanced solid tumor such as melanoma, head and neck, liver or kidney cancer. V usage is TRBV6-5 and J usage is TRBJ2-2; 9 nucleotides line up with TRBD1. The CDR3 sequence is CASSSRTGATGELFF. For the CDR3, the DNA is TGTGCCAGCAGTTCCCGGACAGGGGCCACCGGGGAGCTGTTTTTT.